Each of the 12 T cell receptor beta chains below was sequenced from the same sample in a study of blood T cell repertoires in COVID-19. Only in-frame clones appear in the TCRdb table, and some are missing; sequencing was by immunoSEQ multiplex PCR. This sample has tens of thousands of clones, with approximately 88% found just once. The sequenced material came from peripheral blood. The receptors shown here come from an elderly woman with acute or convalescent COVID-19.

This rearrangement joins TRBV3-1 (or the pseudogene TRBV3-2) to TRBJ2-3; TRBD2 agrees at 10 bases. V gave up 0 bases and J gave up 2 bases; unmatched junction bases: 8. Germline V gives CDR1 LGHDT, CDR2 YNNKEL (reference sequence). This CDR3 is built from 18 residues. The CDR3 is CASSQEKLAGAFTDTQYF. The CDR3 bases are TGTGCCAGCAGCCAAGAAAAGCTAGCGGGGGCCTTCACAGATACGCAGTATTTT.

The chain combines TRBV11-1 with TRBJ2-1; 7 bases line up with TRBD2. Germline V lookup: CDR1 SGHAT, CDR2 FQDESV (reference sequence). The CDR3 length is 14 residues. Trimming cost V 3 bases and J 6 bases; bases outside gene matches: 5. The CDR3 DNA follows: TGTGCCAGCAGCTTGGGCGGGAGTTTCAATGAGCAGTTCTTC. This codes for CASSLGGSFNEQFF.

J is TRBJ2-3 and V is TRBV7-2, with a possible D match to TRBD2 (5 bases). Per germline, CDR1 SGHTA and CDR2 FQGNSA. Trimming removed 3 bases from V and 0 bases from J, with 10 bases in between. The CDR3 spans 15 residues. CDR3 residues: CASSLGGWSTDTQYF. CDR3 nucleotide sequence: TGTGCCAGCAGCTTGGGCGGGTGGAGCACAGATACGCAGTATTTT.

This chain connects TRBV5-6 to TRBJ1-6, with D tentatively TRBD1 (5 bases). This CDR3 is built from 14 residues. The V gene lost 4 bases and the J gene lost 7 bases, with 12 bases spanning the gap. In germline, CDR1 is SGHDT, CDR2 YYEEEE. CDR3 in amino acids: CASSTGLLNSPLHF. As DNA, the CDR3 is TGTGCCAGCAGCACGGGACTTCTAAATTCACCCCTCCACTTT.

The chain carries TRBV9 and TRBJ1-1; the D gene is possibly TRBD1 (5 bases). The CDR3 length is 14 residues. Germline assignment: CDR1 SGDLS and CDR2 YYNGEE. The V gene lost 0 bases and the J gene lost 11 bases, with 17 bases spanning the gap. CDR3 in DNA: TGTGCCAGCAGCGTAGATCAGGTCAGGGCTCAGGCTTTCTTT. Translation: CASSVDQVRAQAFF. Using reference TRBV9 and TRBJ1-1 for the parts outside the CDR3, the full variable domain is DSGVTQTPKHLITATGQRVTLRCSPRSGDLSVYWYQQSLDQGLQFLIQYYNGEERAKGNILERFSAQQFPDLHSELNLSSLELGDSALYFCASSVDQVRAQAFFGQGTRLTVV.

The V gene is TRBV5-1, the J gene TRBJ1-2; the D gene is possibly TRBD1 (6 bases). Germline V lookup: CDR1 SGHRS, CDR2 YFSETQ. Trimming left V 0 bases short and J 8 bases short, with 11 bases between. The CDR3 is made up of 13 amino acids. This chain's CDR3 is CASSLEDSRGYTF. CDR3 in DNA: TGCGCCAGCAGCTTGGAGGACAGTAGGGGCTACACCTTC.

The CDR3 sequence is CSVSFDRQPVYGYTF. As DNA, the CDR3 is TGCAGCGTCTCCTTTGATCGACAGCCAGTCTATGGCTACACCTTC. This rearrangement joins TRBV29-1 to TRBJ1-2; D is possibly TRBD1 (5 bases). V gave up 6 bases and J gave up 4 bases, with 21 bases separating them. CDR1 and CDR2 (germline): SQVTM, ANQGSEA. The CDR3 runs to 15 residues.

This clone appeared a single time. The chain combines TRBV9 with TRBJ2-1; TRBD1 is a possible D gene (6 bases). The ends were cut back, 4 bases at V and 6 bases at J, with 20 bases in the middle. CDR3 size: 16 residues. The germline V gene encodes CDR1 SGDLS and CDR2 YYNGEE. In DNA, the CDR3 is TGTGCCAGCAGCTCCCCCGGGACAAGCTACAGCAATGAGCAGTTCTTC. It translates to CASSSPGTSYSNEQFF.

A few counts support this clone. V is TRBV5-4 and J is TRBJ2-2; the match to TRBD2 covers 7 bases. The germline V gene has CDR1 SGHNT and CDR2 YYREEE (reference sequence). V gave up 4 bases and J gave up 6 bases; unmatched junction bases: 9. The CDR3 consists of 15 residues. CDR3 nucleotide sequence: TGTGCCAGCAGCCCCGGACTAGATACTGCCGGGGAGCTGTTTTTT. Encoded protein: CASSPGLDTAGELFF.

The chain's CDR3 is CASSVNPGGTGELFF. CDR3 in DNA: TGCGCCAGCAGCGTAAATCCGGGGGGAACCGGGGAGCTGTTTTTT. V gene TRBV5-1 combines with J gene TRBJ2-2; TRBD2 matches at 7 bases. The CDR3 loop spans 15 amino acids. Unmatched junction bases numbered 8, after V lost 4 bases and J lost 5 bases. The germline V gene has CDR1 SGHRS and CDR2 YFSETQ.

This clone was counted a single time. This rearrangement joins TRBV7-9 to TRBJ2-1; 8 nucleotides line up with TRBD1. V lost 5 bases, J lost 0 bases, and 6 bases stayed unmatched. Germline V gives CDR1 SEHNR, CDR2 FQNEAQ (reference sequence). The CDR3 covers 16 residues. The CDR3 reads CASSPWTGISYNEQFF. The CDR3 region has the DNA TGTGCCAGCAGCCCTTGGACAGGGATCTCCTACAATGAGCAGTTCTTC. The variable domain in full, completed from reference TRBV7-9 and TRBJ2-1, reads DTGVSQNPRHKITKRGQNVTFRCDPISEHNRLYWYRQTLGQGPEFLTYFQNEAQLEKSRLLSDRFSAERPKGSFSTLEIQRTEQGDSAMYLCASSPWTGISYNEQFFGPGTRLTVL.

The chain recombines TRBV18 with TRBJ1-5; 9 bases are shared with TRBD1. Losses at the gene ends were 4 bases for V and 9 bases for J; bases not matched to a gene: 10. Germline loops: CDR1 KGHSH, CDR2 LQKENI. This CDR3 region has 15 residues. The CDR3 sequence: CASSLLGTGNAPQHF. The DNA of the CDR3 is TGTGCCAGCTCACTTTTAGGGACAGGGAATGCGCCCCAGCATTTT.